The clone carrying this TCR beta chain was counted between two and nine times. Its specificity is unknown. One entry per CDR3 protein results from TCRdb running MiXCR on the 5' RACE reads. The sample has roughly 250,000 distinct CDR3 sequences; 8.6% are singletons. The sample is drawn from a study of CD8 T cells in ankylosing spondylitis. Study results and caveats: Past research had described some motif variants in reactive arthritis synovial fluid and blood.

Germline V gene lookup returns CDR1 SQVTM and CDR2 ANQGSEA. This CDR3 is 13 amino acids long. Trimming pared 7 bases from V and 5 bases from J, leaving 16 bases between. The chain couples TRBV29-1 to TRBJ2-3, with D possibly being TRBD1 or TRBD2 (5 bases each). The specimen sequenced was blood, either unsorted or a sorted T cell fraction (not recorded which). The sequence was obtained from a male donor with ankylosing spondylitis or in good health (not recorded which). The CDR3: CSGRDARGDTQYF. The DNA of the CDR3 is TGCAGCGGTCGGGACGCCCGAGGAGATACGCAGTATTTT.